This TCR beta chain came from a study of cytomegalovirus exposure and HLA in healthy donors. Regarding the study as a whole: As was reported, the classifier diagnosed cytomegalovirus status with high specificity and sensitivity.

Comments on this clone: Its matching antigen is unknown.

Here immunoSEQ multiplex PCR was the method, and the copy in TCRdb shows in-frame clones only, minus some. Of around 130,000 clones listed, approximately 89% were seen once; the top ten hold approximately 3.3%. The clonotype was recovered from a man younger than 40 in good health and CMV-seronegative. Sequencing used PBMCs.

Here the CDR3 DNA reads TGCGCCAGCAGCCAACTAGCGGGGGGGCGGGAGACCCAGTACTTC. Its protein product is CASSQLAGGRETQYF. The chain links TRBV4-1 to TRBJ2-5; 12 nucleotides agree with TRBD2. The germline gives CDR1 MGHRA, CDR2 YSYEKL. With 2 bases clipped from V and 5 bases from J, the junction kept 3 bases outside the gene matches. This CDR3 is built from 15 residues.